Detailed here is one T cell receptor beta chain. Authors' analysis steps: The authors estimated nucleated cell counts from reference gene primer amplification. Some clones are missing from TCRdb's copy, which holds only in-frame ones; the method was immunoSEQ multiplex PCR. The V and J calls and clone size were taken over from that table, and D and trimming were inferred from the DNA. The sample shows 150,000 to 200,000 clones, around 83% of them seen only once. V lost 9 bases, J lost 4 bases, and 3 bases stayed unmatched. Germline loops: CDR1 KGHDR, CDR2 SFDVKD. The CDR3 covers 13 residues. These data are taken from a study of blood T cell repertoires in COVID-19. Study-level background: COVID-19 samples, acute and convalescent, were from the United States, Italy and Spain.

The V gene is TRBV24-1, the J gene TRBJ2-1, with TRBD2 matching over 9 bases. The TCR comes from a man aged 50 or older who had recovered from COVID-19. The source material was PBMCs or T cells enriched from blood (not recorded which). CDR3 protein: CATGGGEYNEQFF. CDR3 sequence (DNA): TGTGCCACCGGCGGGGGGGAGTACAATGAGCAGTTCTTC.